These T cell receptor beta chains were read from a single sample in a study of T-cell reconstitution after alpha-beta-depleted transplantation in children. MiXCR was run by TCRdb on the PCR reads, yielding one entry per CDR3 protein. Of around 380,000 distinct CDR3 sequences in the sample, 11% are singletons; the top ten hold roughly 6%. The sequences come from PBMCs from the stem cell graft donor, collected from the stem cell graft. The source of these receptors is a human donor who donated a stem cell graft to a child with acute myeloid leukemia. CDR3s include the opening cysteine and the closing phenylalanine or tryptophan. Fields, in order: clone size, V gene, D gene, J gene, CDR3 protein, CDR3 DNA. D genes are given only for firm matches. Clone size is given for some rows only: seen once, a few or many times, or a class if the clone is expanded.

clone size: NA
V gene: TRBV12-3/TRBV12-4
D gene: NA
J gene: TRBJ1-1
CDR3 protein: CATNEGFTEAFF
CDR3 DNA: TGTGCCACTAACGAGGGGTTCACTGAAGCTTTCTTT

clone size: NA
V gene: TRBV20-1
D gene: NA
J gene: TRBJ2-5
CDR3 protein: CSAITGSQETQYF
CDR3 DNA: TGCAGTGCAATCACAGGGTCCCAAGAGACCCAGTACTTC

clone size: NA
V gene: TRBV6-5
D gene: NA
J gene: TRBJ1-4
CDR3 protein: CASSYLQGEKLFF
CDR3 DNA: TGTGCCAGCAGTTACCTCCAGGGGGAAAAACTGTTTTTT

clone size: many
V gene: TRBV7-2
D gene: NA
J gene: TRBJ1-4
CDR3 protein: CASRRTATNEKLFF
CDR3 DNA: TGTGCCTCCCGAAGGACTGCAACTAATGAAAAACTGTTTTTT

clone size: many
V gene: TRBV27
D gene: TRBD2
J gene: TRBJ2-7
CDR3 protein: CASSLGASGVSYEQYF
CDR3 DNA: TGTGCCAGCAGTTTAGGGGCTAGCGGGGTCTCCTACGAGCAGTACTTC

clone size: NA
V gene: TRBV20-1
D gene: TRBD1
J gene: TRBJ1-2
CDR3 protein: CSAQGGGNYGYTF
CDR3 DNA: TGCAGTGCCCAGGGAGGGGGCAACTATGGCTACACCTTC

clone size: many
V gene: TRBV20-1
D gene: TRBD2
J gene: TRBJ2-7
CDR3 protein: CSARDILAGDLHEQYF
CDR3 DNA: TGCAGTGCTAGAGATATCCTAGCGGGAGATCTCCACGAGCAGTACTTC

clone size: few
V gene: TRBV3-1
D gene: NA
J gene: TRBJ2-3
CDR3 protein: CASSQDMGASTDTQYF
CDR3 DNA: TGTGCCAGCAGCCAAGATATGGGAGCTAGTACAGATACGCAGTATTTT

clone size: NA
V gene: TRBV9
D gene: NA
J gene: TRBJ1-6
CDR3 protein: CASSPGQIPLHF
CDR3 DNA: TGTGCCAGCAGCCCTGGACAGATCCCACTCCACTTT

clone size: few
V gene: TRBV18
D gene: NA
J gene: TRBJ1-1
CDR3 protein: CASSPPNSGAAFF
CDR3 DNA: TGTGCCAGCTCACCACCTAATTCCGGAGCGGCTTTCTTT

clone size: NA
V gene: TRBV12-3/TRBV12-4
D gene: NA
J gene: TRBJ2-2
CDR3 protein: CASSLVGLNTGELFF
CDR3 DNA: TGTGCCAGCAGTTTAGTAGGTCTGAACACCGGGGAGCTGTTTTTT

clone size: NA
V gene: TRBV5-1
D gene: NA
J gene: TRBJ1-1
CDR3 protein: CASSLLGGLNTEAFF
CDR3 DNA: TGCGCCAGCAGCTTGTTGGGGGGTCTGAACACTGAAGCTTTCTTT

clone size: NA
V gene: TRBV27
D gene: NA
J gene: TRBJ2-7
CDR3 protein: CASSPTGRKGIEQYF
CDR3 DNA: TGTGCCAGCAGTCCAACAGGCCGTAAAGGTATCGAGCAGTACTTC

clone size: NA
V gene: TRBV12-3/TRBV12-4
D gene: NA
J gene: TRBJ2-2
CDR3 protein: CASSLESVNPNTGELFF
CDR3 DNA: TGTGCCAGCAGTTTAGAATCTGTGAACCCGAACACCGGGGAGCTGTTTTTT

clone size: many
V gene: TRBV20-1
D gene: NA
J gene: TRBJ1-1
CDR3 protein: CSARDPAPKRAGGYTEAFF
CDR3 DNA: TGCAGTGCTAGAGATCCTGCCCCCAAGCGGGCAGGCGGGTACACTGAAGCTTTCTTT

clone size: NA
V gene: TRBV20-1
D gene: TRBD2
J gene: TRBJ2-5
CDR3 protein: CSARVPLAGDETQYF
CDR3 DNA: TGCAGTGCTAGAGTTCCACTAGCGGGAGATGAGACCCAGTACTTC

clone size: few
V gene: TRBV7-2
D gene: TRBD2
J gene: TRBJ2-3
CDR3 protein: CASSFSGPTSDTQYF
CDR3 DNA: TGTGCCAGCAGCTTTAGCGGGCCGACCTCCGATACGCAGTATTTT

clone size: many
V gene: TRBV5-1
D gene: NA
J gene: TRBJ2-7
CDR3 protein: CASSQDRTYEQYF
CDR3 DNA: TGCGCCAGCAGCCAAGACAGAACCTACGAGCAGTACTTC

clone size: many
V gene: TRBV6-5
D gene: NA
J gene: TRBJ1-2
CDR3 protein: CASSETGYGYTF
CDR3 DNA: TGTGCCAGCAGTGAGACAGGTTATGGCTACACCTTC

clone size: NA
V gene: TRBV21-1
D gene: NA
J gene: TRBJ1-5
CDR3 protein: CASSNSSRGASGRQPQHF
CDR3 DNA: TGTGCCAGCAGCAATTCGAGCCGCGGAGCAAGTGGTAGGCAGCCCCAGCATTTT

clone size: few
V gene: TRBV18
D gene: NA
J gene: TRBJ2-3
CDR3 protein: CASSPYPRGADTQYF
CDR3 DNA: TGTGCCAGCTCACCATATCCCAGGGGGGCAGATACGCAGTATTTT

clone size: many
V gene: TRBV10-3
D gene: NA
J gene: TRBJ2-5
CDR3 protein: CAIRASGAETQYF
CDR3 DNA: TGTGCCATCAGGGCGTCGGGGGCAGAGACCCAGTACTTC

clone size: few
V gene: TRBV7-3
D gene: NA
J gene: TRBJ1-6
CDR3 protein: CASSLRAAGSGSPLHF
CDR3 DNA: TGTGCCAGCAGCTTAAGGGCTGCAGGCTCGGGATCACCCCTCCACTTT

clone size: NA
V gene: TRBV29-1
D gene: NA
J gene: TRBJ2-3
CDR3 protein: CSAALGTDTQYF
CDR3 DNA: TGCAGCGCTGCTCTGGGCACAGATACGCAGTATTTT

clone size: NA
V gene: TRBV20-1
D gene: NA
J gene: TRBJ2-1
CDR3 protein: CSARFGLSYNEQFF
CDR3 DNA: TGCAGTGCTAGATTCGGCCTCTCCTACAATGAGCAGTTCTTC

clone size: few
V gene: TRBV25-1
D gene: NA
J gene: TRBJ2-1
CDR3 protein: CASSEGVDTEQFF
CDR3 DNA: TGTGCCAGCAGTGAGGGGGTTGATACTGAGCAGTTCTTC

clone size: many
V gene: TRBV7-2
D gene: NA
J gene: TRBJ2-7
CDR3 protein: CASSLDGNSGEQYF
CDR3 DNA: TGTGCCAGCAGCTTAGACGGGAATTCGGGCGAGCAGTACTTC

clone size: NA
V gene: TRBV5-1
D gene: NA
J gene: TRBJ2-3
CDR3 protein: CASSTDGTSTDTQYF
CDR3 DNA: TGCGCCAGCAGCACTGACGGAACTAGCACAGATACGCAGTATTTT

clone size: NA
V gene: TRBV12-3/TRBV12-4
D gene: NA
J gene: TRBJ1-4
CDR3 protein: CASSPAQWGASEKLFF
CDR3 DNA: TGTGCCAGCAGCCCGGCCCAGTGGGGGGCTAGTGAAAAACTGTTTTTT

clone size: NA
V gene: TRBV2
D gene: NA
J gene: TRBJ2-1
CDR3 protein: CASSVKGMGIREQFF
CDR3 DNA: TGTGCCAGCAGTGTGAAGGGCATGGGTATACGGGAGCAGTTCTTC

clone size: many
V gene: TRBV4-1
D gene: TRBD2
J gene: TRBJ2-1
CDR3 protein: CASSQDLLAGALEQFF
CDR3 DNA: TGCGCCAGCAGCCAAGATCTGCTAGCGGGAGCACTTGAGCAGTTCTTC

clone size: NA
V gene: TRBV9
D gene: TRBD1
J gene: TRBJ2-2
CDR3 protein: CASSVKTGGTGELFF
CDR3 DNA: TGTGCCAGCAGCGTAAAGACAGGGGGGACCGGGGAGCTGTTTTTT

clone size: NA
V gene: TRBV4-1
D gene: TRBD2
J gene: TRBJ2-1
CDR3 protein: CASRPTSGRDHEQFF
CDR3 DNA: TGCGCCAGCAGGCCTACTAGCGGGAGGGACCATGAGCAGTTCTTC

clone size: few
V gene: TRBV29-1
D gene: NA
J gene: TRBJ2-3
CDR3 protein: CSVHADTQYF
CDR3 DNA: TGCAGCGTCCACGCAGATACGCAGTATTTT

clone size: many
V gene: TRBV10-3
D gene: TRBD1
J gene: TRBJ2-1
CDR3 protein: CAISRDRVNEQFF
CDR3 DNA: TGTGCCATCAGCCGGGACAGGGTGAATGAGCAGTTCTTC

clone size: NA
V gene: TRBV20-1
D gene: TRBD1
J gene: TRBJ1-2
CDR3 protein: CSAVPGQGFGGYTF
CDR3 DNA: TGCAGTGCCGTCCCGGGACAGGGGTTTGGAGGCTACACCTTC

clone size: NA
V gene: TRBV7-2
D gene: TRBD2
J gene: TRBJ2-7
CDR3 protein: CASSLASGRREQYF
CDR3 DNA: TGTGCCAGCAGCTTGGCTAGCGGGAGACGCGAGCAGTACTTC